A selection of T cell receptor beta chains follows, all from one sample in a study of memory CD4+ T cells and cytomegalovirus serostatus. Profiling relied on immunoSEQ multiplex PCR, and the TCRdb table lists in-frame clones only, not all of them. The data contain about 53,000 clones, roughly three quarters of them singletons. The sequencing sample was made of memory CD4+ T cells from blood. These receptors all stem from an adult in good health and CMV-seronegative. Each CDR3 is given with its conserved first and last residue. Fields, in order: CDR3 protein, CDR3 DNA, D gene, V gene, J gene, clone size. The D gene is left open where the match is weak. Clone size is shown for a subset of rows, as once, few, many or a class of expanded clone.

cdr3_aa: CASSPAGASSGNTIYF
cdr3_nt: TGTGCCAGCAGCCCCGCCGGAGCCTCCTCTGGAAACACCATATATTTT
d_call: -
v_call: TRBV9
j_call: TRBJ1-3
clone_size: -

cdr3_aa: CSVEGGPFF
cdr3_nt: TGCAGCGTTGAAGGTGGGCCGTTCTTC
d_call: -
v_call: TRBV29-1
j_call: TRBJ2-1
clone_size: once

cdr3_aa: CASSQVNLIVQSYEQYF
cdr3_nt: TGCGCCAGCAGCCAAGTAAATTTAATTGTCCAGTCCTACGAGCAGTACTTC
d_call: -
v_call: TRBV4-1
j_call: TRBJ2-7
clone_size: few

cdr3_aa: CASREGFLSGELFF
cdr3_nt: TGTGCCAGTCGTGAAGGGTTCCTCTCCGGGGAGCTGTTTTTT
d_call: -
v_call: TRBV19
j_call: TRBJ2-2
clone_size: -

cdr3_aa: CSVGGGPNTEAFF
cdr3_nt: TGCAGCGTTGGAGGGGGCCCGAACACTGAAGCTTTCTTT
d_call: TRBD1
v_call: TRBV29-1
j_call: TRBJ1-1
clone_size: once

cdr3_aa: CASSPGQTFSYEQYF
cdr3_nt: TGCGCCAGCAGCCCAGGACAGACCTTCTCCTACGAGCAGTACTTC
d_call: -
v_call: TRBV5-1
j_call: TRBJ2-7
clone_size: few

cdr3_aa: CASSLLGGPRENTEAFF
cdr3_nt: TGCGCCAGCAGCCTCTTGGGGGGCCCCCGCGAGAACACTGAAGCTTTCTTT
d_call: -
v_call: TRBV4-1
j_call: TRBJ1-1
clone_size: -

cdr3_aa: CASSHETGYTF
cdr3_nt: TGTGCCAGCAGCCACGAAACGGGCTACACCTTC
d_call: -
v_call: TRBV28
j_call: TRBJ1-2
clone_size: -

cdr3_aa: CASSQRVYDEQFF
cdr3_nt: TGTGCCAGCAGCCAAAGGGTCTATGATGAGCAGTTCTTC
d_call: -
v_call: TRBV4-2
j_call: TRBJ2-1
clone_size: -

cdr3_aa: CASSLGPGGAEAFF
cdr3_nt: TGTGCCAGCAGCTTGGGCCCGGGGGGGGCTGAAGCTTTCTTT
d_call: -
v_call: TRBV5-8
j_call: TRBJ1-1
clone_size: -

cdr3_aa: CASSLYGEYEQYF
cdr3_nt: TGTGCCAGCAGTTTATACGGCGAATACGAGCAGTACTTC
d_call: -
v_call: TRBV28
j_call: TRBJ2-7
clone_size: -

cdr3_aa: CASSLEPGRGAFF
cdr3_nt: TGTGCCAGCAGCTTGGAACCGGGGCGCGGAGCTTTCTTT
d_call: -
v_call: TRBV5-4
j_call: TRBJ1-1
clone_size: -

cdr3_aa: CSARDLETQYF
cdr3_nt: TGCAGTGCTAGAGATTTGGAGACCCAGTACTTC
d_call: -
v_call: TRBV20-1
j_call: TRBJ2-5
clone_size: -

cdr3_aa: CASRWTGDTGELFF
cdr3_nt: TGTGCCAGCAGGTGGACCGGGGACACCGGGGAGCTGTTTTTT
d_call: -
v_call: TRBV6-5
j_call: TRBJ2-2
clone_size: -

cdr3_aa: CASSPRGPGELFF
cdr3_nt: TGTGCCAGCAGCCCCCGGGGCCCCGGGGAGCTGTTTTTT
d_call: -
v_call: TRBV7-3
j_call: TRBJ2-2
clone_size: -

cdr3_aa: CASSLGAGTRGDEQFF
cdr3_nt: TGCGCCAGCAGCTTGGGCGCCGGGACAAGGGGGGATGAGCAGTTCTTC
d_call: -
v_call: TRBV5-1
j_call: TRBJ2-1
clone_size: once

cdr3_aa: CASSLWGGSADTQYF
cdr3_nt: TGCGCCAGCAGCTTGTGGGGTGGGAGCGCAGATACGCAGTATTTT
d_call: -
v_call: TRBV5-1
j_call: TRBJ2-3
clone_size: -

cdr3_aa: CASSYSKGEKLFF
cdr3_nt: TGTGCCAGCAGTTACTCAAAGGGGGAAAAACTGTTTTTT
d_call: -
v_call: TRBV6-5
j_call: TRBJ1-4
clone_size: few

cdr3_aa: CASSQGRISYNEQFF
cdr3_nt: TGTGCCAGTAGTCAGGGACGCATCTCCTACAATGAGCAGTTCTTC
d_call: -
v_call: TRBV19
j_call: TRBJ2-1
clone_size: -

cdr3_aa: CASSMGQGYADTQYF
cdr3_nt: TGTGCCAGTAGTATGGGACAGGGGTACGCAGATACGCAGTATTTT
d_call: TRBD1
v_call: TRBV19
j_call: TRBJ2-3
clone_size: -

cdr3_aa: CASRKQGAGDQYF
cdr3_nt: TGTGCCAGCAGGAAACAGGGGGCGGGTGATCAGTACTTC
d_call: TRBD1
v_call: TRBV14
j_call: TRBJ2-7
clone_size: -

cdr3_aa: CASRDGPSTDTQYF
cdr3_nt: TGTGCCAGCAGGGACGGTCCTAGCACAGATACGCAGTATTTT
d_call: -
v_call: TRBV2
j_call: TRBJ2-3
clone_size: -

cdr3_aa: CASSLWAENTEAFF
cdr3_nt: TGTGCCAGCAGCTTGTGGGCGGAGAACACTGAAGCTTTCTTT
d_call: -
v_call: TRBV5-5
j_call: TRBJ1-1
clone_size: -

cdr3_aa: CASRSGTGELFF
cdr3_nt: TGTGCCAGCAGATCAGGAACCGGGGAGCTGTTTTTT
d_call: -
v_call: TRBV2
j_call: TRBJ2-2
clone_size: few

cdr3_aa: CASSPGTGDQPQHF
cdr3_nt: TGTGCCAGCTCACCCGGGACAGGCGACCAGCCCCAGCATTTT
d_call: TRBD1
v_call: TRBV18
j_call: TRBJ1-5
clone_size: -

cdr3_aa: CASNPPGANVLTF
cdr3_nt: TGTGCCAGCAACCCTCCTGGGGCCAACGTCCTGACTTTC
d_call: -
v_call: TRBV7-2
j_call: TRBJ2-6
clone_size: -

cdr3_aa: CASSLQGARGANVLTF
cdr3_nt: TGTGCCAGCAGCCTACAGGGGGCGCGGGGGGCCAACGTCCTGACTTTC
d_call: TRBD1
v_call: TRBV14
j_call: TRBJ2-6
clone_size: -

cdr3_aa: CASSVEGNIQYF
cdr3_nt: TGTGCCAGCAGTGTTGAAGGAAACATTCAGTACTTC
d_call: -
v_call: TRBV25-1
j_call: TRBJ2-4
clone_size: -

cdr3_aa: CASSLGQTSTDTQYF
cdr3_nt: TGTGCCAGCAGCTTAGGACAGACAAGCACAGATACGCAGTATTTT
d_call: -
v_call: TRBV13
j_call: TRBJ2-3
clone_size: few

cdr3_aa: CASSLGGRIADTQYF
cdr3_nt: TGTGCCAGCAGCTTAGGTGGGAGGATCGCAGATACGCAGTATTTT
d_call: -
v_call: TRBV7-6
j_call: TRBJ2-3
clone_size: -

cdr3_aa: CAWNPSGRLSEQFF
cdr3_nt: TGTGCCTGGAACCCTAGCGGGAGATTATCTGAGCAGTTCTTC
d_call: TRBD2
v_call: TRBV30
j_call: TRBJ2-1
clone_size: -

cdr3_aa: CASSPRHRGGYTF
cdr3_nt: TGTGCCAGCAGCCCCCGGCATAGGGGTGGCTACACCTTC
d_call: -
v_call: TRBV7-3
j_call: TRBJ1-2
clone_size: few

cdr3_aa: CASSTTTGVGQPQHF
cdr3_nt: TGTGCCAGCAGTACCACGACAGGGGTCGGTCAGCCCCAGCATTTT
d_call: TRBD1
v_call: TRBV6-6
j_call: TRBJ1-5
clone_size: -

cdr3_aa: CASRSMYLSGNTIYF
cdr3_nt: TGTGCCAGCAGGTCCATGTACCTCTCTGGAAACACCATATATTTT
d_call: -
v_call: TRBV6-5
j_call: TRBJ1-3
clone_size: few

cdr3_aa: CAIRRGPGELFF
cdr3_nt: TGTGCCATCAGAAGGGGGCCCGGGGAGCTGTTTTTT
d_call: TRBD1
v_call: TRBV6-5
j_call: TRBJ2-2
clone_size: few

cdr3_aa: CASSSDRGTDTFF
cdr3_nt: TGTGCCAGCAGCTCGGACAGGGGGACCGATACTTTCTTT
d_call: TRBD1
v_call: TRBV11-2
j_call: TRBJ1-1
clone_size: few

cdr3_aa: CASSAGQFYGYTF
cdr3_nt: TGTGCCAGCAGCGCGGGACAGTTTTATGGCTACACCTTC
d_call: TRBD1
v_call: TRBV11-1
j_call: TRBJ1-2
clone_size: -

cdr3_aa: CSVVSLAGGFEQFF
cdr3_nt: TGCAGCGTTGTAAGCCTAGCGGGAGGGTTTGAGCAGTTCTTC
d_call: TRBD2
v_call: TRBV29-1
j_call: TRBJ2-1
clone_size: -

cdr3_aa: CASSAGAVQPSTDTQYF
cdr3_nt: TGTGCCAGCAGCGCCGGGGCAGTACAGCCCAGCACAGATACGCAGTATTTT
d_call: -
v_call: TRBV11-3
j_call: TRBJ2-3
clone_size: -

cdr3_aa: CSVEIRAKTQYF
cdr3_nt: TGCAGCGTTGAGATTCGGGCGAAGACCCAGTACTTC
d_call: -
v_call: TRBV29-1
j_call: TRBJ2-5
clone_size: -

cdr3_aa: CASSRGTLGEKLFF
cdr3_nt: TGTGCCAGCAGCCGCGGGACATTGGGGGAAAAACTGTTTTTT
d_call: -
v_call: TRBV5-5
j_call: TRBJ1-4
clone_size: -

cdr3_aa: CASRQGWPWNTEAFF
cdr3_nt: TGTGCCAGCAGACAGGGATGGCCCTGGAACACTGAAGCTTTCTTT
d_call: -
v_call: TRBV6-5
j_call: TRBJ1-1
clone_size: -

cdr3_aa: CASSYGGSSYNEQFF
cdr3_nt: TGTGCCAGCAGTTATGGCGGGAGCTCCTACAATGAGCAGTTCTTC
d_call: TRBD2
v_call: TRBV6-5
j_call: TRBJ2-1
clone_size: -

cdr3_aa: CASSFRQGATVEYGYTF
cdr3_nt: TGTGCCAGTAGTTTCCGACAGGGGGCGACTGTAGAATATGGCTACACCTTC
d_call: TRBD1
v_call: TRBV19
j_call: TRBJ1-2
clone_size: -

cdr3_aa: CASSEAIPGLSSYEQYF
cdr3_nt: TGTGCCAGCAGTGAAGCTATACCGGGATTAAGCTCCTACGAGCAGTACTTC
d_call: -
v_call: TRBV6-1
j_call: TRBJ2-7
clone_size: -

cdr3_aa: CASSSWDRKAQRALHF
cdr3_nt: TGTGCCAGCAGCTCCTGGGACAGGAAGGCCCAAAGAGCCCTCCACTTT
d_call: TRBD1
v_call: TRBV13
j_call: TRBJ1-6
clone_size: -

cdr3_aa: CASSPNTGLAGDNEQFF
cdr3_nt: TGTGCCAGCTCACCGAACACCGGACTAGCGGGAGACAATGAGCAGTTCTTC
d_call: TRBD2
v_call: TRBV18
j_call: TRBJ2-1
clone_size: -

cdr3_aa: CSVLGGFNQPQHF
cdr3_nt: TGCAGCGTTTTGGGGGGGTTCAATCAGCCCCAGCATTTT
d_call: -
v_call: TRBV29-1
j_call: TRBJ1-5
clone_size: -

cdr3_aa: CAWSRGLANEQFF
cdr3_nt: TGTGCCTGGAGCCGCGGACTAGCTAACGAGCAGTTCTTC
d_call: TRBD2
v_call: TRBV30
j_call: TRBJ2-1
clone_size: -

cdr3_aa: CASSSGTAFSYGYTF
cdr3_nt: TGTGCCAGCAGCTCCGGGACAGCTTTCTCCTATGGCTACACCTTC
d_call: TRBD1
v_call: TRBV11-3
j_call: TRBJ1-2
clone_size: -

cdr3_aa: CASSAGAGTEKGKLFF
cdr3_nt: TGTGCCAGCAGCGCCGGGGCCGGGACAGAGAAAGGAAAACTGTTTTTT
d_call: TRBD1
v_call: TRBV9
j_call: TRBJ1-4
clone_size: few

cdr3_aa: CASTPDRGDGYTF
cdr3_nt: TGTGCCAGCACCCCGGACAGGGGGGATGGCTACACCTTC
d_call: TRBD1
v_call: TRBV9
j_call: TRBJ1-2
clone_size: -

cdr3_aa: CASGGGHSNTEAFF
cdr3_nt: TGTGCCAGCGGGGGGGGGCACTCTAACACTGAAGCTTTCTTT
d_call: -
v_call: TRBV11-3
j_call: TRBJ1-1
clone_size: -

cdr3_aa: CASSSGVVNQPQHF
cdr3_nt: TGTGCCAGCAGCTCAGGGGTCGTCAATCAGCCCCAGCATTTT
d_call: -
v_call: TRBV7-9
j_call: TRBJ1-5
clone_size: -